These T cell receptor beta chains were read from a single sample in a study of cytomegalovirus exposure and HLA in healthy donors. Method: immunoSEQ multiplex PCR; TCRdb's copy keeps in-frame clones and lacks some. The sample has roughly 100,000 clones, roughly 79% seen once. Specimen: PBMCs. These receptors were taken from a man aged 45-60 years in good health and CMV-seropositive. Each CDR3 is given with its conserved first and last residue. The order of the fields is CDR3 protein, J gene, V gene.

CDR3aa: CASSASGPGMYEQYF; j_gene: TRBJ2-7; v_gene: TRBV5-6
CDR3aa: CASSLDDRGTDTQYF; j_gene: TRBJ2-3; v_gene: TRBV11-2
CDR3aa: CASSVGGVNEKLFF; j_gene: TRBJ1-4; v_gene: TRBV9
CDR3aa: CASSLIAGGHSGANVLTF; j_gene: TRBJ2-6; v_gene: TRBV7-3
CDR3aa: CASTRGDSSHGELFF; j_gene: TRBJ2-2; v_gene: TRBV28
CDR3aa: CASSYSGGTNQPQHF; j_gene: TRBJ1-5; v_gene: TRBV6-5
CDR3aa: CSVDNGSSTDTQYF; j_gene: TRBJ2-3; v_gene: TRBV29-1
CDR3aa: CASSDRGNYNEQFF; j_gene: TRBJ2-1; v_gene: TRBV19
CDR3aa: CASSPGTSGRRSDTQYF; j_gene: TRBJ2-3; v_gene: TRBV5-1
CDR3aa: CASSLPRTDTQYF; j_gene: TRBJ2-3; v_gene: TRBV5-1
CDR3aa: CASSSGTGGHTEAFF; j_gene: TRBJ1-1; v_gene: TRBV5-1
CDR3aa: CAWEGTGASPLHF; j_gene: TRBJ1-6; v_gene: TRBV30
CDR3aa: CASLPGGQGAFAGETQYF; j_gene: TRBJ2-5; v_gene: TRBV2
CDR3aa: CASRPSGRAQETQYF; j_gene: TRBJ2-5; v_gene: TRBV2
CDR3aa: CASSDWAVGTEAFF; j_gene: TRBJ1-1; v_gene: TRBV6-1
CDR3aa: CASSRSGTGDDYGYTF; j_gene: TRBJ1-2; v_gene: TRBV7-8
CDR3aa: CASSLASAGASEQYF; j_gene: TRBJ2-7; v_gene: TRBV7-8
CDR3aa: CASSERGKFEETQYF; j_gene: TRBJ2-5; v_gene: TRBV2
CDR3aa: CASSRDRGLIEQYF; j_gene: TRBJ2-7; v_gene: TRBV7-2
CDR3aa: CASSVASTSAKAEQFF; j_gene: TRBJ2-1; v_gene: TRBV9
CDR3aa: CASSPEGGAEAFF; j_gene: TRBJ1-1; v_gene: TRBV7-9
CDR3aa: CASSWGQNNSPLHF; j_gene: TRBJ1-6; v_gene: TRBV27
CDR3aa: CATSRVRTENTEAFF; j_gene: TRBJ1-1; v_gene: TRBV15